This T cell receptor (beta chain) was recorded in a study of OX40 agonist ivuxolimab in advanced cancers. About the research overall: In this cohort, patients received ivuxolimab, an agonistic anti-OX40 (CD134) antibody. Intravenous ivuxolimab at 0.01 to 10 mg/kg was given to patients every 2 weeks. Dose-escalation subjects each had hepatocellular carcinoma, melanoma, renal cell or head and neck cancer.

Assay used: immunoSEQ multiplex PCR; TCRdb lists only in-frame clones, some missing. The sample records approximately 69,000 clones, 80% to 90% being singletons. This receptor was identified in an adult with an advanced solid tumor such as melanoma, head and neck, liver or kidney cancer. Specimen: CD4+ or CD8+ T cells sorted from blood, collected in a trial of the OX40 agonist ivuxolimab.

CDR3 region: CASSPYGGAGETQYF. CDR3 coding DNA: TGCGCCAGCAGCCCTTACGGGGGGGCCGGGGAGACCCAGTACTTC. This chain connects TRBV4-1 to TRBJ2-5; 8 positions match TRBD2. J lost 5 bases, V lost 4 bases, and 9 bases had no gene match. This CDR3 has 15 residues. The germline V gene encodes CDR1 MGHRA and CDR2 YSYEKL.